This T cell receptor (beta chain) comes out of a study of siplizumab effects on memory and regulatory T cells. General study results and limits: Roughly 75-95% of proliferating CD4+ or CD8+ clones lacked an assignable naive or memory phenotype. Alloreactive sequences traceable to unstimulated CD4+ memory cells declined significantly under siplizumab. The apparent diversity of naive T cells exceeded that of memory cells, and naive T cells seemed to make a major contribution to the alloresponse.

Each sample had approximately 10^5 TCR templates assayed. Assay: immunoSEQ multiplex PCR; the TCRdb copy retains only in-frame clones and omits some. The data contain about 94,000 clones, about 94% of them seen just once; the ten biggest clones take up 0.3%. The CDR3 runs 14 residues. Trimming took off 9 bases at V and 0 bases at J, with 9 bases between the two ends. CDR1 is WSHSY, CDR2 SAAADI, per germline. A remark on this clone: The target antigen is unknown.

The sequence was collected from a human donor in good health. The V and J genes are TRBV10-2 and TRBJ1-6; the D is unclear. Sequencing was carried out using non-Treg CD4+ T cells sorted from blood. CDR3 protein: CASLRGSYNSPLHF. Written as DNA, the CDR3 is TGCGCCAGTCTCCGGGGCTCCTATAATTCACCCCTCCACTTT.